This passage covers 25 T cell receptor beta chains from one sample sequenced in a study of technical replicates of blood from several donors. Assay used: immunoSEQ multiplex PCR; TCRdb lists only in-frame clones, some missing. Altogether about 62,000 clones are present, roughly 86% being singletons, with the ten largest covering around 4.9%. Sequencing input: PBMCs. The receptors originated from a human donor in good health. Some clones in this sample may be carry-over from other donors' samples.

The chain is built from TRBV13 and TRBJ2-4; no reliable D call. This CDR3 comprises 15 residues. Trimming pared 7 bases from V and 0 bases from J, leaving 13 bases between. In germline, CDR1 is PRHDT, CDR2 FYEKMQ (reference sequence). The CDR3 reads CASNDRKRAKNIQYF. The CDR3 nucleotides are TGTGCCAGCAACGATCGCAAGAGAGCCAAAAACATTCAGTACTTC.

This chain joins TRBV2 and TRBJ2-7, with D maybe TRBD2 (6 bases). The CDR3 loop spans 12 amino acids. CDR1 SNHLY and CDR2 FYNNEI come from the germline V gene. Trimming removed 8 bases from V and 3 bases from J, with 11 bases in between. The DNA of the CDR3 is TGTGCCAGCGTTAGCGGAGGCTACGAGCAGTACTTC. Amino acid sequence: CASVSGGYEQYF. The full variable domain, completed using reference TRBV2 and TRBJ2-7, is EPEVTQTPSHQVTQMGQEVILRCVPISNHLYFYWYRQILGQKVEFLVSFYNNEISEKSEIFDDQFSVERPDGSNFTLKIRSTKLEDSAMYFCASVSGGYEQYFGPGTRLTVT.

The CDR3 sequence: CASSGQGTVNQPQHF. The CDR3 nucleotides read TGTGCCAGTAGCGGACAGGGAACTGTGAATCAGCCCCAGCATTTT. The chain couples TRBV6-1 to TRBJ1-5, with 8 bases aligning to TRBD1. CDR1 is MNHNS and CDR2 is SASEGT in the germline V gene. The CDR3 extends over 15 amino acids. With 9 bases clipped from V and 4 bases from J, the junction kept 11 bases outside the gene matches.

This chain uses TRBV7-9 with TRBJ1-2; D is unresolved. The germline V and J ends were trimmed by 2 bases and 2 bases, with 12 bases remaining between them. The CDR3 is 15 amino acids. The V gene's germline CDR1 is SEHNR and CDR2 FQNEAQ (reference sequence). CDR3 coding DNA: TGTGCCAGCAGCTTAACAAGGAGGGAAAACTATGGCTACACCTTC. Translating gives CASSLTRRENYGYTF.

The CDR3 here is CASSQDRSGGASTGELFF. The CDR3 DNA reads as TGCGCCAGCAGCCAAGATCGTAGCGGGGGGGCGTCCACCGGGGAGCTGTTTTTT. V is TRBV4-3 and J is TRBJ2-2, with 11 bases matching TRBD2. Trimming at V came to 0 bases and at J to 4 bases, leaving 7 bases not matched to a gene. Germline V gene lookup returns CDR1 LGHNA and CDR2 YSLEER. CDR3 length equals 18 residues.

V and J are TRBV5-8 and TRBJ2-7; TRBD2 might be the D (5 bases). CDR3 length: 14 residues. Germline-derived CDR1 and CDR2 are SGHTS and YDEGEE. V was trimmed by 3 bases and J by 3 bases, leaving 13 bases between them. The CDR3 DNA follows: TGTGCCAGCAGCTGGGGTCTGGGGAGCTACGAGCAGTACTTC. Protein product: CASSWGLGSYEQYF.

V and J are TRBV7-3 and TRBJ1-1; D unclear. CDR1 and CDR2 (germline): SGHTA, FQGTGA. This CDR3 has 13 amino acids. Trimming shortened V by 6 bases and J by 10 bases, and 18 bases separated the two germline ends. The DNA for the CDR3 is TGTGCCAGCAGATCGGGATTTACGGGTACAGCTTTCTTT. Protein product: CASRSGFTGTAFF. Drawing the rest from reference TRBV7-3 and TRBJ1-1, the complete variable domain is GAGVSQTPSNKVTEKGKYVELRCDPISGHTALYWYRQSLGQGPEFLIYFQGTGAADDSGLPNDRFFAVRPEGSVSTLKIQRTERGDSAVYLCASRSGFTGTAFFGQGTRLTVV.

V is TRBV7-2 and J is TRBJ2-3; D is possibly TRBD2 (6 bases). CDR1 is SGHTA, CDR2 FQGNSA, per germline. The CDR3 totals 15 residues. V was shortened by 1 base and J by 5 bases, with 13 bases between the two germline ends. CDR3 nucleotides: TGTGCCAGCAGCTTAGGCGGGGCCCAGGGAGATACGCAGTATTTT. The encoded protein is CASSLGGAQGDTQYF.

The chain links TRBV6-5 to TRBJ2-5, with unresolved D. Germline values: CDR1 MNHEY, CDR2 SVGAGI. The germline V and J ends were trimmed by 5 bases and 4 bases, with 17 bases remaining between them. The CDR3 has 15 residues. The CDR3 DNA is TGTGCCAGCAGTCCTACCGTGGGCCCCCCAGAGACCCAGTACTTC. Protein sequence: CASSPTVGPPETQYF.

The chain carries TRBV9 and TRBJ2-3; D unclear. V lost 0 bases and J 4 bases, leaving 12 bases between the germline ends. Germline CDR1 is SGDLS and CDR2 is YYNGEE. This CDR3 has 15 residues. The CDR3 DNA follows: TGTGCCAGCAGCGTAGGCCCAAACCGGGCAGATACGCAGTATTTT. Its translation: CASSVGPNRADTQYF.

The rearrangement uses TRBV4-2 and TRBJ2-1; TRBD1 might be the D (7 bases). Germline V gives CDR1 LGHNA, CDR2 YNFKEQ. This CDR3 has 16 amino acids. Trimming took off 4 bases at V and 3 bases at J, with 16 bases between the two ends. CDR3 amino acids: CASSLAAGQSYNEQFF. In DNA, the CDR3 is TGTGCCAGCAGCCTTGCGGCGGGACAGAGCTACAATGAGCAGTTCTTC.

This chain joins TRBV5-1 and TRBJ1-6; D unresolved. V was trimmed by 0 bases and J by 2 bases, leaving 18 bases between them. The CDR3 has 19 residues. Germline loops: CDR1 SGHRS, CDR2 YFSETQ. The CDR3: CASSLASRTSRAYNSPLHF. In DNA, the CDR3 is TGCGCCAGCAGCTTGGCGTCACGGACTAGCCGAGCCTATAATTCACCCCTCCACTTT.

The chain joins TRBV6-6 to TRBJ2-7, with D maybe TRBD1 (6 bases). CDR3 size: 14 residues. V lost 2 bases to trimming and J lost 6 bases, with 14 bases between them. CDR1 MNHNY and CDR2 SVGAGI come from the germline V gene (reference sequence). Here the CDR3 DNA reads TGTGCCAGCAGTTACCCCGGGGACACCCCCGAGCAGTACTTC. Residues: CASSYPGDTPEQYF.

The genes are TRBV5-1 and TRBJ2-5, with 7 bases fitting TRBD2. In germline, CDR1 is SGHRS, CDR2 YFSETQ. The J segment lost 5 bases and the V segment lost 5 bases, leaving 9 bases of the junction unmatched. CDR3 size: 14 residues. This CDR3 is CASSPGTGGETQYF. The DNA of the CDR3 is TGCGCCAGCAGTCCCGGGACCGGGGGGGAGACCCAGTACTTC.

The V and J genes are TRBV7-8 and TRBJ2-7, with D possibly TRBD2 on 6 matching bases. CDR3 length: 16 residues. Germline values: CDR1 SGHVS, CDR2 FQNEAQ. The V gene lost 1 base and the J gene lost 8 bases, with 21 bases spanning the gap. CDR3 amino acids: CASSLGLASVYEKQYF. CDR3 DNA sequence: TGTGCCAGCAGCTTAGGACTGGCTAGCGTGTACGAAAAGCAGTACTTC.

This clone was detected a few times. The J gene is TRBJ1-4, the V gene TRBV6-6, with D perhaps matching TRBD1 (6 bases). The V and J ends lost 5 bases and 14 bases respectively, with 12 bases between them. Germline CDR1 and CDR2: MNHNY and SVGAGI (reference sequence). This CDR3 comprises 11 residues. CDR3 sequence (DNA): TGTGCCAGCAGTGTACAGGGATTGCTGTTTTTT. It is translated as CASSVQGLLFF.

The genes are TRBV29-1 and TRBJ2-1, with 8 bases lining up with TRBD2. Unmatched junction bases numbered 3, after V lost 4 bases and J lost 4 bases. Germline V gives CDR1 SQVTM, CDR2 ANQGSEA. This CDR3 spans 13 amino acids. CDR3 loop: CSVAGGPYNEQFF. In DNA form, the CDR3 reads TGCAGCGTTGCGGGAGGGCCTTACAATGAGCAGTTCTTC.

The rearrangement uses TRBV30 and TRBJ1-2, with TRBD1 as a possible D gene (5 bases). CDR1 and CDR2 from the germline V gene are GTSNPN and SVGIG (reference sequence). V was trimmed by 4 bases and J by 6 bases, leaving 21 bases between them. This CDR3 has 15 amino acids. The CDR3 is CAWTTSGGKTHGYTF. CDR3 sequence (DNA): TGTGCCTGGACTACCTCGGGGGGAAAGACTCATGGCTACACCTTC.

The V call is TRBV18, the J call TRBJ1-4, with unresolved D. Trimming took off 6 bases at V and 5 bases at J, with 16 bases between the two ends. The CDR3 spans 15 residues. Germline CDR1 reads KGHSH; CDR2 reads LQKENI. The CDR3 nucleotides read TGTGCCAGCTCCCTAGACCGGATCCCAAATGAAAAACTGTTTTTT. This sequence encodes CASSLDRIPNEKLFF.

The chain employs TRBV11-2 and TRBJ1-2; possibly TRBD1 for D (6 bases). Trimming took 3 bases from V and 0 from J, leaving 11 bases between them. The CDR3 is 15 residues long. Looked up from germline, CDR1 is SGHAT and CDR2 is FQNNGV. CDR3 in amino acids: CASSFTTGANYGYTF. The DNA of the CDR3 is TGTGCCAGCAGCTTCACGACAGGAGCTAACTATGGCTACACCTTC.

This chain uses TRBV5-1 with TRBJ2-1; 9 nucleotides line up with TRBD2. Germline trimming cut 4 bases from V and 2 bases from J; bases unmatched to any gene: 16. Germline V gene sequence: CDR1 SGHRS, CDR2 YFSETQ. The CDR3 is 19 residues long. The CDR3 loop reads CASSLPSSGLAQPYNEQFF. CDR3 coding DNA: TGCGCCAGCAGCCTACCCTCGTCAGGACTAGCGCAACCCTACAATGAGCAGTTCTTC.

The chain is built from TRBV2 and TRBJ1-5; tentatively, D is TRBD1 (6 bases). The germline V gene has CDR1 SNHLY and CDR2 FYNNEI. The CDR3 loop spans 15 amino acids. V was trimmed by 6 bases and J by 2 bases, leaving 14 bases between them. The CDR3 DNA sequence: TGTGCCAGCAGGCGGGGGGGCTGGGGCAATCAGCCCCAGCATTTT. Translated, it gives CASRRGGWGNQPQHF.

This clone was observed once. This chain links TRBV23-1 with TRBJ1-2; 8 bases align to TRBD1. TRBV23-1 is known as an ORF, though its function is uncertain. V gave up 0 bases and J gave up 1 base; unmatched junction bases: 13. CDR3 length equals 19 residues. The CDR3, as DNA: TGCGCCAGCAGTCAATCTACGTTTGACAGGGGAATATGTAACTATGGCTACACCTTC. Translation: CASSQSTFDRGICNYGYTF.

The chain combines TRBV4-2 with TRBJ1-5, with D unresolved. Germline CDR1 is LGHNA and CDR2 is YNFKEQ. The ends were cut back, 0 bases at V and 6 bases at J, with 6 bases in the middle. The CDR3 has 13 residues. CDR3 sequence reads: CASSQDRGQPQHF. The DNA of the CDR3 is TGTGCCAGCAGCCAAGATCGGGGTCAGCCCCAGCATTTT.

This clone was detected only once. The CDR3 here is CASSTDGLNNSPLHF. The CDR3 DNA reads TGTGCCAGCAGCACCGACGGACTGAATAATTCACCCCTCCACTTT. The chain links TRBV28 to TRBJ1-6; no clear D. Looked up from germline, CDR1 is MDHEN and CDR2 is SYDVKM. CDR3 length: 15 residues. V was clipped by 6 bases and J by 5 bases, with 14 bases between them.